The following is a T cell receptor beta chain sequence with its context. Its antigen is as yet unknown. Germline is not matched at one junction end, which may reflect a read error. These data are taken from a study of CD8+CD57+ T cells in acquired aplastic anemia. Background on the study: Recorded DNA amounts for sorted CD4+ and CD8+ cells had an average of 3.2 ug.

Looked up from germline, CDR1 is ENHRY and CDR2 is SYGVKD. This CDR3 is built from 16 residues. Individuals selected for sequencing had exhibited CD8+CD57+ cell expansion on flow cytometry. Each patient had severe acquired aplastic anemia. General study points: A set of twenty-nine CD8+ CDR3 sequences was shared between patients and controls, and these sequences appeared highly expressed in patients.

Template material for TCR beta VDJ and CDR3 profiling consisted of genomic DNA. MiXCR, applied by TCRdb to the reads, yields one record per CDR3 protein. The repertoire holds about 190,000 distinct CDR3 sequences, with 48% as singletons. The chain carries TRBV10-3 and TRBJ1-5, with 8 bases lining up with TRBD1. What was sequenced was sorted CD4+, CD8+, or CD8+CD57+ T cells (not recorded which) from PBMCs. This TCR was sampled from a human donor with aplastic anemia. CDR3 sequence reads: CAISGSEGTGNRPQHF. CDR3 DNA: TGTGCCATCAGTGGATCGGAGGGGACAGGCAATCGGCCCCAGCATTTT.